The rows below give T cell receptor beta chains drawn from one sample of a study of T cells in tumors and immune-related adverse events. Sequencing used immunoSEQ multiplex PCR; TCRdb keeps in-frame clones, though not all of them. The table includes 9,000 to 13,000 clones, approximately 90% detected once. The material sequenced was lymph node tissue, taken from a patient treated with anti-PD-1 therapy. These receptors were taken from a female donor with metastatic renal cell carcinoma. CDR3s include the opening cysteine and the closing phenylalanine or tryptophan. The D gene is left open where the match is weak. For some rows the clone size is stated as once, few or many, or as a class when expanded; others skip it.

D | size | J | V | DNA | CDR3
- | - | TRBJ1-2 | TRBV9 | TGTGCCAGCAGCGTCGGGGGTGACTATGGCTACACCTTC | CASSVGGDYGYTF
- | - | TRBJ2-3 | TRBV7-2 | TGTGCCAGCAGCGTACTTTCGGGGGCAGATACGCAGTATTTT | CASSVLSGADTQYF
- | - | TRBJ2-3 | TRBV10-1 | TGCGCCAGCAGTTGGGACCCCAAAGATACGCAGTATTTT | CASSWDPKDTQYF
TRBD1 | - | TRBJ1-1 | TRBV7-2 | TGTGCCAGCAGCTATGACAGGGGCACTGAAGCTTTCTTT | CASSYDRGTEAFF
TRBD2 | - | TRBJ2-2 | TRBV27 | TGTGCCAGCAGTTTGGGGGGTCTAGGCGGGAGGGCCAACACCGGGGAGCTGTTTTTT | CASSLGGLGGRANTGELFF
TRBD1 | - | TRBJ2-2 | TRBV2 | TGTGCCAGCAATTACAGGGGAGACACCGGGGAGCTGTTTTTT | CASNYRGDTGELFF
TRBD1 | - | TRBJ1-2 | TRBV25-1 | TGTGCCAGCAGTGAATTCGGACAGGGTGACGGAAGGAACTATGGCTACACCTTC | CASSEFGQGDGRNYGYTF
- | - | TRBJ2-2 | TRBV28 | TGTGCCAGCAGTTTGGGGACGACGAACACCGGGGAGCTGTTTTTT | CASSLGTTNTGELFF
TRBD1 | - | TRBJ2-7 | TRBV19 | TGTGCCAGTAGTATAAGCCGGGACAGGGCCTACGAGCAGTACTTC | CASSISRDRAYEQYF
- | - | TRBJ1-6 | TRBV10-3 | TGTGCCACCAGCGCAGGGAATTCACCCCTCCACTTT | CATSAGNSPLHF
- | - | TRBJ2-3 | TRBV12-5 | TGTGCTAGTGCCACCGACGATCGGGGCTGGGGTACGCAGTATTTT | CASATDDRGWGTQYF
- | - | TRBJ2-7 | TRBV5-6 | TGTGCCAGCAGCGATCGGGACGGTGCCTCCTACGAGCAGTACTTC | CASSDRDGASYEQYF
- | - | TRBJ2-2 | TRBV11-2 | TGTGCCAGCACCAGTAGGGAGAACACCGGGGAGCTGTTTTTT | CASTSRENTGELFF
- | - | TRBJ2-3 | TRBV5-4 | TGTGCCAGCAGTCAACAAGGACGCACAAGCACAGATACGCAGTATTTT | CASSQQGRTSTDTQYF
- | - | TRBJ1-5 | TRBV12-5 | TGTGCTAGTGCATTGAACAGAAGCCAAGCCAATTATAGCAATCAGCCCCAGCATTTT | CASALNRSQANYSNQPQHF
TRBD1 | - | TRBJ1-1 | TRBV10-2 | TGCGCCAGCGGACAGGGTCCCGAAGCTTTCTTT | CASGQGPEAFF
- | - | TRBJ1-2 | TRBV5-1 | TGCGCCAGCTCCCCCATGTGGGGCTATGGCTACACCTTC | CASSPMWGYGYTF
- | - | TRBJ2-1 | TRBV7-8 | TGTGCCAGCAGCTTGTCCTCTCCGGTTGGGAATGAGCAGTTCTTC | CASSLSSPVGNEQFF
- | - | TRBJ1-1 | TRBV7-2 | TGTGCCAGCAGCCGCGGATGGAACACTGAAGCTTTCTTT | CASSRGWNTEAFF
- | - | TRBJ2-7 | TRBV5-1 | TGCGCCAGCAGTCACGGACAGTCCTATAACGAGCAGTACTTC | CASSHGQSYNEQYF
- | - | TRBJ2-5 | TRBV5-1 | TGCGCCAGCAGCCCCGGCCCCGAAGAGACCCAGTACTTC | CASSPGPEETQYF
- | - | TRBJ2-3 | TRBV7-2 | TGTGCCAGCAGCCTGAGGGGGGGTAGCACAGATACGCAGTATTTT | CASSLRGGSTDTQYF
TRBD1 | - | TRBJ1-4 | TRBV2 | TGTGCCAGCAGTGGGACAGGGCTTAATGAAAAACTGTTTTTT | CASSGTGLNEKLFF
TRBD1 | - | TRBJ1-4 | TRBV11-2 | TGTGCCAGCAGCCCCACAGGGGGCTCGTATAAACTGTTTTTT | CASSPTGGSYKLFF
- | - | TRBJ1-3 | TRBV7-9 | TGTGCCAGCAGGGAGGAAGGGACTGGAAACACCATATATTTT | CASREEGTGNTIYF
TRBD2 | once | TRBJ2-1 | TRBV6-1 | TGTGCCAGCAGTGGGGGGATCCTAGCGGGAGGGTTAAATGAGCAGTTCTTC | CASSGGILAGGLNEQFF